One sample yielded the 28 T cell receptor beta chains listed below, sequenced in a study of T-cell reconstitution after alpha-beta-depleted transplantation in children. As it was prepared, the TCRbeta library received unique molecular identifiers. A single record per CDR3 protein comes from TCRdb applying MiXCR to the PCR reads. The sample carries 250,000 to 300,000 distinct CDR3 sequences, approximately 10% recorded once. The material sequenced was peripheral blood, taken 180 days after TCRalphabeta/CD19-depleted stem cell transplant. The receptors here all came from a male patient aged 2 to 10 who had a stem cell transplant for chronic granulomatous disease, so the T cells may come from the graft donor.

The CDR3 loop is CASSPEIQVNYGYTF. The CDR3 nucleotides are TGTGCCAGCAGTCCCGAGATACAGGTTAACTATGGCTACACCTTC. The chain couples TRBV2 to TRBJ1-2, with D possibly matching TRBD1 (5 bases). The CDR3 spans 15 residues. V shed 5 bases and J shed 1 base, with 14 bases lying between them. CDR1 is SNHLY, CDR2 FYNNEI, per germline.

J is TRBJ2-1 and V is TRBV6-1; D gene uncertain. Deletions cut 0 bases from V and 3 bases from J, with 12 bases between. Germline CDR1 is MNHNS and CDR2 is SASEGT. The CDR3 spans 16 residues. CDR3 coding DNA: TGTGCCAGCAGTGAAGCGGGAAGGACCCTCTACAATGAGCAGTTCTTC. Translated, it gives CASSEAGRTLYNEQFF.

This clonotype has ten or more counts. The gene calls are TRBV6-5 and TRBJ2-5, with TRBD2 identical over 7 bases. CDR3 size: 14 residues. Per germline, CDR1 MNHEY and CDR2 SVGAGI. V gave up 7 bases and J gave up 0 bases; unmatched junction bases: 5. CDR3 loop: CASKLREYQETQYF. In nucleotides, the CDR3 is TGTGCCAGCAAGTTGCGGGAGTACCAAGAGACCCAGTACTTC.

This clonotype was counted between two and nine times. The rearrangement joins TRBV19 to TRBJ2-7; maybe TRBD1 (6 bases). Germline values: CDR1 LNHDA, CDR2 SQIVND (reference sequence). V lost 3 bases, J lost 5 bases, and 14 bases lay in between. This CDR3 spans 14 amino acids. CDR3 residues: CASSIPGQGDEQYF. The CDR3 DNA reads as TGTGCCAGTAGTATCCCGGGACAAGGCGACGAGCAGTACTTC.

This clonotype was detected many times. The V call is TRBV24-1, the J call TRBJ2-1; the match to TRBD2 covers 12 bases. Trimming cost V 5 bases and J 0 bases; bases outside gene matches: 4. Germline V gives CDR1 KGHDR, CDR2 SFDVKD. CDR3 size: 17 residues. Written as DNA, the CDR3 is TGTGCCACCAGTGCCGGACTAGCGGGGTGCTCCTACAATGAGCAGTTCTTC. It specifies CATSAGLAGCSYNEQFF.

A word on this clonotype: This may stem from a read error, because a much larger clone lies one nucleotide away. V usage is TRBV6-5 and J usage is TRBJ2-1, with TRBD2 identical over 9 bases. The CDR3 is made up of 18 amino acids. CDR1 is MNHEY, CDR2 SVGAGI, per germline. CDR3 DNA sequence: TGTGCCGGCAGTTACTCCTCTGAGCGGGGGGCCTGGGGCAATGAGCAGTTCTTC. Translating gives CAGSYSSERGAWGNEQFF.

The CDR3 DNA sequence: TGTGCCAGCAGGCACAGCCGACGGGTTGACACTGAAGCTTTCTTT. Protein: CASRHSRRVDTEAFF. The chain has TRBV2 and TRBJ1-1, with D uncertain. The CDR3 is made up of 15 amino acids. CDR1 and CDR2 (germline): SNHLY, FYNNEI. The V end lost 6 bases, the J end lost 3 bases, and 17 bases lay between the germline ends.

There are many counts of this clonotype. The V and J genes are TRBV20-1 and TRBJ2-3, with 13 bases lining up with TRBD2. The CDR3 is made up of 14 amino acids. Germline V CDR1 and CDR2: DFQATT, SNEGSKA (reference sequence). J lost 8 bases, V lost 4 bases, and 6 bases had no gene match. Here the CDR3 reads CSATGTSGMPTQYF. CDR3 in DNA: TGCAGTGCTACCGGGACTAGCGGGATGCCTACGCAGTATTTT.

This clonotype was counted many times. This chain joins TRBV20-1 and TRBJ2-7; the D gene could be TRBD1 or TRBD2 (5 bases each). The CDR3 covers 14 residues. Germline V gene sequence: CDR1 DFQATT, CDR2 SNEGSKA (reference sequence). Trimming pared 1 base from V and 2 bases from J, leaving 12 bases between. This CDR3 is CSARGFKGPYEQYF. For the CDR3, the DNA is TGCAGTGCTAGAGGCTTCAAGGGACCCTACGAGCAGTACTTC.

This clonotype showed up just a few times. The rearrangement links TRBV21-1 to TRBJ2-3. TRBV21-1 is given as a pseudogene. This CDR3 is built from 15 residues. CDR3 sequence reads: CASTKGYKHTDTQYF. CDR3 in DNA: TGTGCCAGCACCAAAGGGTACAAACACACAGATACGCAGTATTTT.

This clonotype was counted ten times or more. The chain recombines TRBV28 with TRBJ2-2; D ambiguous. Trimming left V 3 bases short and J 4 bases short, with 6 bases between. This CDR3 contains 13 residues. In germline, CDR1 is MDHEN, CDR2 SYDVKM. CDR3 coding DNA: TGTGCCAGCAGTTTTCGACCCACCGGGGAGCTGTTTTTT. Translating gives CASSFRPTGELFF.

This clonotype has at least ten counts. V usage is TRBV29-1 and J usage is TRBJ1-2; D is perhaps TRBD1 (6 bases). Deletions cut 1 base from V and 0 bases from J, with 21 bases between. CDR1 SQVTM and CDR2 ANQGSEA come from the germline V gene. The CDR3 is made up of 18 amino acids. CDR3 region: CSVEVVGQKGTANYGYTF. The DNA for the CDR3 is TGCAGCGTTGAAGTAGTCGGACAGAAGGGGACGGCTAACTATGGCTACACCTTC.

Remarks on this clonotype: Being one base from a much bigger clone, this may be a read error. Here the CDR3 omits its conserved ending phenylalanine or tryptophan, so a read error is the likely source. The V and J genes are TRBV18 and TRBJ2-3; 8 nucleotides agree with TRBD1. The CDR3 covers 15 residues. Trimming took 1 base from V and 3 from J; bases not matched to a gene: 3. The germline gives CDR1 KGHSH, CDR2 LQKENI. The DNA of the CDR3 is TGTGCCAGCTCACCACTTGGACAGGGAACAGATACGCAGTATTAT. Its protein is CASSPLGQGTDTQYY.

This clonotype was counted ten times or more. V is TRBV9 and J is TRBJ1-4; 7 nucleotides align to TRBD1. Germline assignment: CDR1 SGDLS and CDR2 YYNGEE. V gave up 0 bases and J gave up 3 bases; unmatched junction bases: 8. The CDR3 runs 17 residues. CDR3 sequence reads: CASSVGAQGLANEKLFF. The DNA of the CDR3 is TGTGCCAGCAGCGTAGGGGCACAGGGGCTGGCTAATGAAAAACTGTTTTTT.

In the case of this clonotype: A much more abundant neighbour one base away suggests this may be a read error. The rearrangement joins TRBV15 to TRBJ2-2; D is unclear. The CDR3 runs to 13 residues. The germline V gene has CDR1 LNHNV and CDR2 YYDKDF (reference sequence). Here the CDR3 DNA reads TGTGCCACCTACAGCTCCTACACCGTGGAGCTGTTTTTT. Protein sequence: CATYSSYTVELFF.

The V gene is TRBV6-6, the J gene TRBJ2-3; the D call may be TRBD1 or TRBD2 (5 bases each). Germline V CDR1 and CDR2: MNHNY, SVGAGI (reference sequence). Trimming took off 7 bases at V and 4 bases at J, with 9 bases between the two ends. CDR3 length: 12 residues. The CDR3 DNA reads TGTGCCAGCACATCGGGGCCAGATACGCAGTATTTT. This sequence encodes CASTSGPDTQYF.

The chain employs TRBV20-1 and TRBJ2-3; weak D call: TRBD2 (6 bases). V shed 3 bases and J shed 3 bases, with 10 bases lying between them. This CDR3 is built from 13 residues. Germline V gene sequence: CDR1 DFQATT, CDR2 SNEGSKA (reference sequence). The CDR3 is CSASNAGTDTQYF. CDR3 sequence (DNA): TGCAGTGCTAGCAACGCGGGGACAGATACGCAGTATTTT.

This clonotype was seen repeatedly, ten times or more. The chain recombines TRBV5-1 with TRBJ2-5, with D perhaps given as TRBD1 or TRBD2 (5 bases each). V shed 2 bases and J shed 5 bases, with 7 bases lying between them. The germline CDR1 and CDR2 sequences are SGHRS and YFSETQ. The CDR3 is made up of 12 amino acids. Written as DNA, the CDR3 is TGCGCCAGCAGCTTCGGGGCCGAGACCCAGTACTTC. Translated, it gives CASSFGAETQYF.

The rearrangement uses TRBV7-6 and TRBJ2-3, with 10 bases matching TRBD1. V dropped 4 bases and J dropped 5; count of bases not matched to a gene: 15. Germline V gene data show CDR1 as SGHVS and CDR2 as FNYEAQ. The CDR3 is 18 amino acids. This CDR3 is CASSWPLRQGAGRDTQYF. CDR3 DNA: TGTGCCAGCAGCTGGCCCTTGCGACAGGGGGCAGGGAGAGATACGCAGTATTTT.

The sample holds many counts of this clonotype. The DNA of the CDR3 is TGTGCCAGCAGCACCAGCGGGAGGGGGTTCAGCGAGCAGTACTTC. It specifies CASSTSGRGFSEQYF. J is TRBJ2-7 and V is TRBV28, with 10 bases identical to TRBD2. This CDR3 spans 15 amino acids. V trimming: 6 bases; J trimming: 6 bases; junction bases outside the gene matches: 11. Germline V gives CDR1 MDHEN, CDR2 SYDVKM.

The sample holds many counts of this clonotype. The V gene is TRBV27, the J gene TRBJ1-4; D not resolved. Germline values: CDR1 MNHEY, CDR2 SMNVEV (reference sequence). There are 15 residues in the CDR3. V was clipped by 5 bases and J by 6 bases, with 16 bases between them. CDR3 sequence (DNA): TGTGCCAGCAGTGTACGGACTCTTGGGGATGAAAAACTGTTTTTT. It yields the protein CASSVRTLGDEKLFF.

In its sample, this clonotype was seen many times. The chain couples TRBV7-9 to TRBJ2-7, with D perhaps assigned TRBD1 or TRBD2 (5 bases each). The CDR3 consists of 17 residues. Trimming shortened V by 0 bases and J by 2 bases, and 17 bases separated the two germline ends. CDR1 is SEHNR, CDR2 FQNEAQ, per germline (reference sequence). The CDR3 nucleotides are TGTGCCAGCAGCTTAGCCGCCGGGGCAGGGCAAACCTACGAGCAGTACTTC. Protein: CASSLAAGAGQTYEQYF.

This clonotype was recorded at least ten times. V and J are TRBV9 and TRBJ2-7; 13 nucleotides line up with TRBD2. Germline CDR1 SGDLS, CDR2 YYNGEE. CDR3 length: 17 residues. Trimming removed 4 bases from V and 5 bases from J; junction bases left unmatched: 12. The CDR3 is CASSPTTGTSGIHEQYF. The CDR3, as DNA: TGTGCCAGCAGCCCGACTACCGGGACTAGCGGGATCCACGAGCAGTACTTC.

There are many counts of this clonotype. The chain couples TRBV11-2 to TRBJ2-7; 9 nucleotides line up with TRBD1. The germline V gene has CDR1 SGHAT and CDR2 FQNNGV. The CDR3 runs to 14 residues. V was clipped by 2 bases and J by 3 bases; unmatched bases: 2. CDR3 residues: CASSLTGGYYEQYF. CDR3 sequence (DNA): TGTGCCAGCAGCTTAACAGGGGGCTACTACGAGCAGTACTTC.

This clonotype has a count of ten or more. The CDR3 DNA sequence: TGTGCCAGCAGTTACCTGAAGGGTTTTCGGGACGAGCAGTACTTC. As protein: CASSYLKGFRDEQYF. The chain combines TRBV6-2 or TRBV6-3 with TRBJ2-7; D call uncertain. The CDR3 loop spans 15 amino acids. Germline CDR1 reads MNHEY; CDR2 reads SVGEGT. V was cut by 2 bases and J by 5 bases, with 16 bases left in between.

This clonotype was recorded many times. CDR3 nucleotides: TGTGCCAGCAGAACGAGCGGGGGACGATCCAATGAGCAGTTCTTC. Translating it yields CASRTSGGRSNEQFF. V is TRBV12-3 or TRBV12-4 and J is TRBJ2-1; 8 bases are a match to TRBD2. Unmatched junction bases numbered 10, after V lost 6 bases and J lost 6 bases. The CDR3 runs 15 residues.

For this clonotype: With a much larger clone just one base away, this may be a read error. The CDR3, as DNA: TGTGCCAACAGCTTAACGTTGGTCAATGAGCAGTTCTTC. It specifies CANSLTLVNEQFF. This chain uses TRBV7-3 with TRBJ2-1, with D uncertain. Germline V CDR1 and CDR2: SGHTA, FQGTGA. CDR3 size: 13 residues.

This clonotype was detected many times. The chain links TRBV18 to TRBJ2-7, with 14 bases matching TRBD2. In germline, CDR1 is KGHSH, CDR2 LQKENI. V shed 3 bases, J shed 1 base, and the junction held 11 bases outside the gene matches. The CDR3 extends over 19 amino acids. The CDR3 protein is CASSPSVGTSGGPSYEQYF. Written as DNA, the CDR3 is TGTGCCAGCTCACCTTCCGTGGGGACTAGCGGGGGTCCGTCCTACGAGCAGTACTTC.